This T cell receptor (beta chain) was captured in a study of cytomegalovirus exposure and HLA in healthy donors. Germline CDR1 is SGHNT and CDR2 is YENEEA. V was cut by 3 bases and J by 2 bases, with 10 bases left in between. This CDR3 region has 14 residues. About this clone: Its antigen is as yet unknown.

The PCR employed 60 Vbeta primers together with 13 Jbeta primers. TCRdb keeps only in-frame clones here, not all; method: immunoSEQ multiplex PCR. This sample has about 140,000 clones; roughly three quarters occur once, and the top ten carry 0.95% to 1.4%. Study-level results: Among TCR sequences, most were rare, though some public TCRs appeared in many donors.

This receptor was obtained from a male donor in good health and CMV-seronegative. The material sequenced was PBMCs. This chain joins TRBV11-3 and TRBJ1-2; D call uncertain. The DNA for the CDR3 is TGTGCCAGCAGCTTCCTAGTTGGAAACTATGGCTACACCTTC. This gives the protein CASSFLVGNYGYTF.